This T cell receptor (beta chain) was identified in a study of read filtering for tumor transcriptome and immune sequencing. Across the study: Among patients, some 17 were male and 15 or so female, aged about 47 to 85 (mean about 66).

V gave up 3 bases and J gave up 4 bases; unmatched junction bases: 5. CDR1 and CDR2 from the germline V gene are SGHAT and FQNNGV. The CDR3 runs 15 residues. Whole-study findings and limits: IR-seq and RNA-seq agreed better without single-read clonotypes. RNA-seq captured clonotypes less deeply and reliably than IR-seq.

There are many counts of this clonotype. Its antigen is unidentified. From about 400 ng of RNA, a library with molecular barcoded alpha/delta and beta/gamma adaptors was made. TCRdb called the reads again in MiXCR, with one record for every CDR3 protein. The data contain about 93,000 distinct CDR3 sequences, roughly 21% of them seen just once; the ten biggest clones take up approximately 10%. The chain links TRBV11-2 to TRBJ2-3; 9 positions agree with TRBD1. Sequences were obtained from a population of CD138-negative cells sorted from bone marrow. This clonotype was sampled from a donor aged 40 or older with multiple myeloma. CDR3: CASSFDRGVADTQYF. CDR3 DNA: TGTGCCAGCAGCTTTGACAGGGGGGTGGCAGATACGCAGTATTTT.